This T cell receptor beta chain was recovered during a study of T cells in Graves' hyperthyroidism and ophthalmopathy (dated by TCRdb to the late 2010s). The study in broad terms: TCR V-J signatures able to tell the groups apart were searched for in a discovery cohort of 95 to 100 patients, of whom approximately 40 had Graves' ophthalmopathy and roughly 59 had stable Graves' hyperthyroidism. An independent validation cohort of under 20 hyperthyroidism patients and about 16 patients who later progressed to ophthalmopathy tested prospective prediction of ophthalmopathy. For training and testing, the roughly 93 patients in the discovery cohort were randomly divided in a 7:3 ratio. In addition, the study compared T-cell repertoires in thyroid tissue and in blood from five or six Graves' hyperthyroidism patients. Following sampling, methimazole starting at 30 mg daily was given to hyperthyroidism patients, and high-dose intravenous methylprednisolone was given to ophthalmopathy patients. According to the paper, TCR Vbeta CDR3 sequencing was carried out on about 140 peripheral blood samples, which came from over 40 ophthalmopathy, 80 or so hyperthyroidism and roughly 17 progressor patients. Findings and caveats that apply to the study as a whole: Ophthalmopathy was separated from stable hyperthyroidism by a 13 V-J signature model, with 87.88% sensitivity and 81% to 82% specificity obtained in cross-validation and 80%/75% obtained in testing. In validation, the model predicted progression to ophthalmopathy with just under 71% sensitivity and approximately 78% specificity, a median of around 6.6 months before onset. Sample size was not statistically predetermined, and investigators were not blinded to group allocation. Blood samples also contained most of the expanded thyroid clonotypes (frequency above 0.001), which suggests that blood repertoires may reflect thyroid immune responses.

Exclusion was applied to patients with uncontrolled infections, other autoimmune diseases, pregnancy or lactation. Diagnoses were based on clinical symptoms, serum thyroxine and TRAb, thyroid ultrasound and orbital computed tomography. Total RNA was extracted using Trizol reagent, and RNA quality was assessed on an Agilent 2100 Bioanalyzer. This clonotype has just one count. Its antigen is still unknown. No much larger clone is present one base from it, and per-base qualities are unavailable. Weak support is all one read offers. Amplification of TCR beta CDR3 regions was carried out from RNA transcripts. The TCR CDR3 was subjected to a first round of RT-PCR using the HTBI primer set and the Qiagen OneStep RT-PCR kit. The libraries were constructed in a second round of multiplex PCR and then size-selected and purified. The libraries were sequenced on an Illumina HiSeq2000 using paired-end 100 bp reads. Processing in the source paper ran as follows. SOAPnuke was used to process the raw data, with reads discarded if the reads contained adapters or uncalled bases, had a mean Phred below 15, or lacked an exact constant-primer or identifier match. COPE v1.2.5 was used to merge the high-quality paired reads, and each unique nucleotide sequence was defined as a clonotype. MiTCR v1.1 was used to align clonotypes to the IMGT TRBV, TRBD and TRBJ reference segments. The analysis included only V-J combinations with a frequency above 0.0001, which together covered 99% to 99.2% of the repertoires. A TCS score was defined as the ratio between F50 (clonal expansion) and ExV (chaos), using BLOSUM62-based TCRdist between CDR3 peptides within each V-J. Welch's t-statistics and random forest reduced around 520 V-J features to 13, which were used in a naive Bayes classifier (R e1071). Thyroid-blood repertoire similarity was quantified with the Morisita-Horn index. TCRdb trimmed the raw reads at Q25, called clones with MiXCR and kept productive beta chains. Identical CDR3 proteins give one entry, which carries the most common genes and DNA. TCRdb, not the authors, supplied the V and J calls. This sample holds about 570,000 distinct CDR3 sequences; roughly 46% were observed only once. Together, the top ten hold roughly 20% of the sample.

The sequence was collected from an adult woman with Graves' disease, either hyperthyroidism or ophthalmopathy (not recorded which). Sequencing was done on a sample of peripheral blood or thyroid tissue (not recorded which).

The CDR3 sequence is CATSRQGDEQYF. The DNA is as follows: TGTGCCACCAGCAGACAGGGGGACGAGCAGTACTTC. This sequence uses TRBV15 and TRBJ2-7; 7 junctional bases match TRBD1. The CDR3 has 12 amino acids, counting the end cysteine and phenylalanine. Kept here is only the CDR3 DNA, which spans 36 bases and is read in frame from base 1. Reading the germline V gene (reference sequence) gives CDR1 LNHNV and CDR2 YYDKDF. Clipping removes 2 bases from V and 5 bases from J, with 0 as the unmatched junction base count. Here the CDR3 is joined to the reference TRBV15 and TRBJ2-7 genes, and the full variable domain is: DAMVIQNPRYQVTQFGKPVTLSCSQTLNHNVMYWYQQKSSQAPKLLFHYYDKDFNNEADTPDNFQSRRPNTSFCFLDIRSPGLGDTAMYLCATSRQGDEQYFGPGTRLTVT.